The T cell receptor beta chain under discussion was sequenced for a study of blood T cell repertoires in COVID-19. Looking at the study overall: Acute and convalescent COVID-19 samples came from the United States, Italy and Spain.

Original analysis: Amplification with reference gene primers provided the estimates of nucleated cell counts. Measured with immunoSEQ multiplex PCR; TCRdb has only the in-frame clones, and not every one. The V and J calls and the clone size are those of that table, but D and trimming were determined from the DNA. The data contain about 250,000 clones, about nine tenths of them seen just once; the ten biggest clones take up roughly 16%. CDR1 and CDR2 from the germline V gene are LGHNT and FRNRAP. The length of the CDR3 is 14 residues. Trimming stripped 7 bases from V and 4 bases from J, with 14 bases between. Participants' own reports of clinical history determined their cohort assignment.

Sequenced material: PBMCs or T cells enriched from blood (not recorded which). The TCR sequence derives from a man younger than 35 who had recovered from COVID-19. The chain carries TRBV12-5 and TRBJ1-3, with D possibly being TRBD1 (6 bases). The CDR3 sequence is CASAPTGSGNTIYF. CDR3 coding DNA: TGTGCTAGTGCTCCAACAGGGAGCGGAAACACCATATATTTT. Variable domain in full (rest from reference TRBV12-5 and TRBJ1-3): DARVTQTPRHKVTEMGQEVTMRCQPILGHNTVFWYRQTMMQGLELLAYFRNRAPLDDSGMPKDRFSAEMPDATLATLKIQPSEPRDSAVYFCASAPTGSGNTIYFGEGSWLTVV.